The T cell receptor beta chain described here comes from a study of blood T cell repertoires in COVID-19. Study in general: Whether acute or convalescent, the COVID-19 samples came from the United States, Italy and Spain.

This CDR3 contains 13 residues. Trimming stripped 3 bases from V and 7 bases from J, with 12 bases between. Assay used: immunoSEQ multiplex PCR; TCRdb lists only in-frame clones, some missing. Among roughly 140,000 clones listed, approximately 84% were seen once. This receptor was taken from a human donor in a cohort sampled during active COVID-19. This chain joins TRBV12-3 or TRBV12-4 and TRBJ1-2; possibly TRBD1 for D (5 bases). Source material: peripheral blood. CDR3 in DNA: TGTGCCAGCAGTTTCGCTCAGGGTGGTGGCTACACCTTC. Its protein is CASSFAQGGGYTF.